This TCR beta chain originates from a study of molecular identifiers for immune sequencing clone quantification. Study in general: Sequencing covered four of five parts into which replicate RNA from about 20,000 or 100,000 naive CD8 cells was split.

As to this clonotype: Its specificity is unknown. A read error may produce the germline difference seen at one junction end.

Study results and limitations: Barcode-sharing identical TCR molecules could underestimate highly expanded clone sizes.

TCRdb re-analysed the PCR reads in MiXCR, keeping a single row per CDR3 protein. This table has about 320,000 distinct CDR3 sequences, around 21% appearing once. The authors sorted naive CD8 T cells as CD8+CD4-CCR7+CD45RA+. The CDR3 contains 13 residues. Germline values: CDR1 KGHDR, CDR2 SFDVKD. The chain has TRBV24-1 and TRBJ2-3; D gene ambiguous. The receptor comes from a human donor in good health. Some libraries in this study had Jurkat cell RNA spiked in. The specimen was naive CD8+ T cells from blood, with Jurkat cell RNA spiked in. Subset in this sample: FACS-sorted CD8+CD4-CCR7+CD45RA+ naive T cells. CDR3 in DNA: TGTGCCACCAGTGGCAGGTACGCAGATACGCAGTACTTT. This translates into CATSGRYADTQYF.